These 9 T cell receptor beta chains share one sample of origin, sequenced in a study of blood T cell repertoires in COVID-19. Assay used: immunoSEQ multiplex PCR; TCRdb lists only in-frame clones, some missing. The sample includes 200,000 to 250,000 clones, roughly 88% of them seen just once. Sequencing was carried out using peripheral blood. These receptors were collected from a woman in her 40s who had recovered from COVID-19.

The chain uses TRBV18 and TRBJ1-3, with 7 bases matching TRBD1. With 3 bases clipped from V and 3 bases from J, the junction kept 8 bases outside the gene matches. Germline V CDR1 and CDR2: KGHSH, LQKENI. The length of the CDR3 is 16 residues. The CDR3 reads CASSPVQGDNGNTIYF. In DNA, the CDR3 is TGTGCCAGCTCACCCGTCCAGGGGGATAATGGAAACACCATATATTTT.

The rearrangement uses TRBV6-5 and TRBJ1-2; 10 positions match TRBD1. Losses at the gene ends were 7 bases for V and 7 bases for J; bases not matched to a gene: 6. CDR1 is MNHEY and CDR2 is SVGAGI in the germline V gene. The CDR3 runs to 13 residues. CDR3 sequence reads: CASTGTGAGGYTF. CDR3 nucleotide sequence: TGTGCCAGCACCGGGACAGGGGCGGGTGGCTACACCTTC.

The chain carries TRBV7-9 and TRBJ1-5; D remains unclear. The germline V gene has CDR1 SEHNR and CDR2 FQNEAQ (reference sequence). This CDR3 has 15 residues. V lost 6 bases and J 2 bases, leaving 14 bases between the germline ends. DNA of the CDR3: TGTGCCAGCAGACCCGGACTTGGGGGCAATCAGCCCCAGCATTTT. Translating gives CASRPGLGGNQPQHF.

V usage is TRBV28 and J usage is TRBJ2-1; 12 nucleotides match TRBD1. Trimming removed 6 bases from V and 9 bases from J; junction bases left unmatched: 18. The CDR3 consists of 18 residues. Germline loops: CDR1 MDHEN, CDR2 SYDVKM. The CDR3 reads CASRRPRDRGPGGAEQFF. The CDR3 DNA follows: TGTGCCAGCAGGCGCCCCCGGGACAGGGGGCCCGGGGGGGCTGAGCAGTTCTTC.

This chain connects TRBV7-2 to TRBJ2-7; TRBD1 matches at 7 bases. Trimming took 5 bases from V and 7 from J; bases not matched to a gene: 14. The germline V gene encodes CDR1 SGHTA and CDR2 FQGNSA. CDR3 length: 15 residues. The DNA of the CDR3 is TGTGCCAGCAGCCGGGACAGCCCCCATGCGGGTGAGCAGTACTTC. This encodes CASSRDSPHAGEQYF.

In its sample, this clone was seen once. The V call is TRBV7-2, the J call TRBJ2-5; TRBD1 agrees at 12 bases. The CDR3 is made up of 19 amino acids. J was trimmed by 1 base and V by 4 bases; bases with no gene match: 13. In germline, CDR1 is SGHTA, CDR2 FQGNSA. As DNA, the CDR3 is TGTGCCAGCAGCTGGAGACCGGGACAGGGGGCAGGATTCCAAGAGACCCAGTACTTC. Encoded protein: CASSWRPGQGAGFQETQYF. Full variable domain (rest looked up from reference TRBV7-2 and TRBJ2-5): GAGVSQSPSNKVTEKGKDVELRCDPISGHTALYWYRQSLGQGLEFLIYFQGNSAPDKSGLPSDRFSAERTGGSVSTLTIQRTQQEDSAVYLCASSWRPGQGAGFQETQYFGPGTRLLVL.

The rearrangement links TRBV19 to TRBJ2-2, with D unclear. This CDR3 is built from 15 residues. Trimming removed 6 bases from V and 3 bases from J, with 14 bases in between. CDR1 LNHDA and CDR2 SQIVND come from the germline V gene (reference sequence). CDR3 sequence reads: CASRMAGLYTGELFF. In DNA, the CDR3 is TGTGCCAGTAGGATGGCAGGTCTTTACACCGGGGAGCTGTTTTTT.

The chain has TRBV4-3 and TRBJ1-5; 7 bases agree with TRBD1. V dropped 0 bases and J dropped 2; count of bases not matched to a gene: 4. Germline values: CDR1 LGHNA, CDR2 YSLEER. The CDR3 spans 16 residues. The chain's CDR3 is CASSQDRGTGNQPQHF. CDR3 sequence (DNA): TGCGCCAGCAGCCAAGATAGAGGGACAGGCAATCAGCCCCAGCATTTT.

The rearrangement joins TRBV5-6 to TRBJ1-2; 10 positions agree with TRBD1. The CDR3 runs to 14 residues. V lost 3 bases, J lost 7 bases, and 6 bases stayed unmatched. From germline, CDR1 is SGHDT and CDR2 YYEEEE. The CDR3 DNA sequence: TGTGCCAGCAGCTGGGGACAGGGGTTTGGTGGCTACACCTTC. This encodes CASSWGQGFGGYTF.